The rows below give T cell receptor beta chains drawn from one sample of a study of cytomegalovirus exposure and HLA in healthy donors. The method was immunoSEQ multiplex PCR; TCRdb's version includes in-frame clones alone and lacks a portion of them. This sample has about 120,000 clones, with under 85% found just once. The sample consisted of PBMCs. The source is a man aged 35 to 55 in good health and CMV-seropositive. CDR3s include the opening cysteine and the closing phenylalanine or tryptophan. The D gene is left open where the match is weak. Some rows mark clone size as missing; the rest say once, few, many or name a class of expanded clone.

d_gene: TRBD1; j_gene: TRBJ2-7; abundance: few; v_gene: TRBV9; CDR3aa: CASSPRGGTGFDEQYF; CDR3nt: TGTGCCAGCAGCCCCAGAGGGGGGACAGGGTTTGACGAGCAGTACTTC
d_gene: .; j_gene: TRBJ1-1; abundance: .; v_gene: TRBV7-3; CDR3aa: CASSLTVNTEAFF; CDR3nt: TGTGCCAGCAGCTTAACCGTGAACACTGAAGCTTTCTTT
d_gene: TRBD1; j_gene: TRBJ1-2; abundance: .; v_gene: TRBV4-2; CDR3aa: CASSQSGQGDGYTF; CDR3nt: TGTGCCAGCAGCCAGTCGGGACAGGGGGATGGCTACACCTTC
d_gene: .; j_gene: TRBJ2-7; abundance: .; v_gene: TRBV11-2; CDR3aa: CASSLGHGGYEQYF; CDR3nt: TGTGCCAGCAGCTTGGGACATGGTGGATACGAGCAGTACTTC
d_gene: .; j_gene: TRBJ2-7; abundance: .; v_gene: TRBV7-2; CDR3aa: CASSLEYRARDSLSYEQYF; CDR3nt: TGTGCCAGCAGCCTAGAGTACAGAGCCCGGGACTCCCTAAGCTACGAGCAGTACTTC
d_gene: .; j_gene: TRBJ2-7; abundance: .; v_gene: TRBV7-8; CDR3aa: CASTPGGVSYEQYF; CDR3nt: TGTGCCAGCACCCCAGGAGGGGTATCGTACGAGCAGTACTTC
d_gene: TRBD1; j_gene: TRBJ2-1; abundance: few; v_gene: TRBV4-1; CDR3aa: CASSQEGTGGYNEQFF; CDR3nt: TGTGCCAGCAGCCAAGAAGGGACAGGGGGCTACAATGAGCAGTTCTTC
d_gene: .; j_gene: TRBJ1-1; abundance: .; v_gene: TRBV4-3; CDR3aa: CASSPWTAMNTEAFF; CDR3nt: TGCGCCAGCAGCCCATGGACAGCAATGAACACTGAAGCTTTCTTT
d_gene: TRBD2; j_gene: TRBJ2-2; abundance: .; v_gene: TRBV7-3; CDR3aa: CASSTVAGGPGELFF; CDR3nt: TGTGCCAGCAGCACCGTCGCGGGGGGGCCCGGGGAGCTGTTTTTT
d_gene: .; j_gene: TRBJ2-1; abundance: .; v_gene: TRBV25-1; CDR3aa: CASSPPGARGDEQFF; CDR3nt: TGTGCCAGCAGTCCTCCGGGGGCCCGGGGGGATGAGCAGTTCTTC
d_gene: .; j_gene: TRBJ1-5; abundance: .; v_gene: TRBV18; CDR3aa: CASTYREGSNQPQHF; CDR3nt: TGTGCCAGCACCTACAGGGAGGGGAGCAATCAGCCCCAGCATTTT
d_gene: TRBD1; j_gene: TRBJ1-6; abundance: .; v_gene: TRBV28; CDR3aa: CASSFGTGVSPLHF; CDR3nt: TGTGCCAGCAGTTTCGGGACAGGTGTCTCACCCCTCCACTTT
d_gene: .; j_gene: TRBJ2-3; abundance: .; v_gene: TRBV9; CDR3aa: CASSQNRGDTSTDTQYF; CDR3nt: TGTGCCAGCAGCCAGAATCGGGGGGACACTAGCACAGATACGCAGTATTTT
d_gene: TRBD2; j_gene: TRBJ2-3; abundance: once; v_gene: TRBV18; CDR3aa: CASSPDVLADTDTQYF; CDR3nt: TGTGCCAGCTCACCCGACGTACTAGCGGACACAGATACGCAGTATTTT
d_gene: TRBD2; j_gene: TRBJ2-1; abundance: .; v_gene: TRBV4-1; CDR3aa: CASSQDLAGGSDEQFF; CDR3nt: TGCGCCAGCAGCCAAGACTTAGCGGGAGGTTCCGATGAGCAGTTCTTC
d_gene: TRBD2; j_gene: TRBJ2-2; abundance: .; v_gene: TRBV7-9; CDR3aa: CASSGTSGGELFF; CDR3nt: TGTGCCAGCAGCGGGACTAGCGGGGGGGAGCTGTTTTTT